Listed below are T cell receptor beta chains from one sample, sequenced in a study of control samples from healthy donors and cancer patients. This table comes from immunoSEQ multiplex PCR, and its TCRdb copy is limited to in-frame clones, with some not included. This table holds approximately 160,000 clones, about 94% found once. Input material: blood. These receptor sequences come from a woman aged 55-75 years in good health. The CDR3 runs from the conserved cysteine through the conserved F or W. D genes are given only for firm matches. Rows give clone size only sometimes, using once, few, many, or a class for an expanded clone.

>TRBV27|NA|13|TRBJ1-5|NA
TGTGCCAGCAGTTTGAACGGATATCAGCCCCAGCATTTT
CASSLNGYQPQHF
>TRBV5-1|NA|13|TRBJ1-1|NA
TGCGCCAGCAGCTTGGCCAGGGATAGCGAAGCTTTCTTT
CASSLARDSEAFF
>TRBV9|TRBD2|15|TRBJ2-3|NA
TGTGCCAGTGGACTAGCGGGGGGGCAATGGGATACGCAGTATTTT
CASGLAGGQWDTQYF
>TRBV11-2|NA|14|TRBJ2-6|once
TGTGCCAGCCGCCGGGATGGTGGGGCCAACGTCCTGACTTTC
CASRRDGGANVLTF
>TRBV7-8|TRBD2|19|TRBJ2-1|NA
TGTGCCAGCAGCTTAGGGCTAGCGGGGGGGCCTGTTTCCTACAATGAGCAGTTCTTC
CASSLGLAGGPVSYNEQFF
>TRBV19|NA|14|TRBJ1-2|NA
TGTGCCAGTAGTATACTAGGGTTCGACTATGGCTACACCTTC
CASSILGFDYGYTF
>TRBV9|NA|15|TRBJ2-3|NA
TGTGCCAGCAGCGTAGGAGGACTTACCACAGATACGCAGTATTTT
CASSVGGLTTDTQYF
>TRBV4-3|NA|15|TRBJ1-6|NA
TGCGCCAGCAGCCAAGTCGACAGGCATAAGGCACCCCTCCACTTT
CASSQVDRHKAPLHF
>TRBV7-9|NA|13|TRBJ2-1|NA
TGTGCCAGCAGCTTTCCGGGGGGCACTGAGCAGTTCTTC
CASSFPGGTEQFF
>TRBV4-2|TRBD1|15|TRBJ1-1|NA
TGTGCCAGCAGCCCCGACAGGGGGCGCCTGTCTGAAGCTTTCTTT
CASSPDRGRLSEAFF
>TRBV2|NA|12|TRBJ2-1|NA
TGTGCCAGCTCAACGGCCGGTTATGAGCAGTTCTTC
CASSTAGYEQFF
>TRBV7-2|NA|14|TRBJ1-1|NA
TGTGCCAGCAGCTTGGGTCGGCAGAACACTGAAGCTTTCTTT
CASSLGRQNTEAFF
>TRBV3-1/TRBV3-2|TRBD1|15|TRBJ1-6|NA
TGTGCCAGCAGCGGCGGGACAGGGAATAATTCACCCCTCCACTTT
CASSGGTGNNSPLHF
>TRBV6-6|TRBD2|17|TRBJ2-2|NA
TGTGCCAGCAGTCGCAAGACTAGCGGGGCTAACACCGGGGAGCTGTTTTTT
CASSRKTSGANTGELFF
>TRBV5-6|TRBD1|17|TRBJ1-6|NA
TGTGCCAGCAGCTCGCTGACAGGGCTGACCTATAATTCACCCCTCCACTTT
CASSSLTGLTYNSPLHF